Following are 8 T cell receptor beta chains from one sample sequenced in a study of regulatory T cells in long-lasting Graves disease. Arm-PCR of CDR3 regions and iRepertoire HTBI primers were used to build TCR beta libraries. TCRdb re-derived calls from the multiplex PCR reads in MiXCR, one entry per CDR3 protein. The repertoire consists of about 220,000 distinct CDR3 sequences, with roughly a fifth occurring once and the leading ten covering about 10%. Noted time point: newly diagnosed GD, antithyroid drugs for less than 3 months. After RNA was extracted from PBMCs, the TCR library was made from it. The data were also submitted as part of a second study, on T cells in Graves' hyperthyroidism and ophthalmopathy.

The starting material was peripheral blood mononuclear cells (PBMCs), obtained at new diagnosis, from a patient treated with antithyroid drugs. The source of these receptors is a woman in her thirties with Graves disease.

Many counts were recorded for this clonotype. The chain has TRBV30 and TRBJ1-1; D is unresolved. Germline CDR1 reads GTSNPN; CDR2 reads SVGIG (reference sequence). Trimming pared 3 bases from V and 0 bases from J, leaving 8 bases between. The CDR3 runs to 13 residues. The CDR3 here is CAWSPTMNTEAFF. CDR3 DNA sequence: TGTGCCTGGAGCCCTACTATGAACACTGAAGCTTTCTTT. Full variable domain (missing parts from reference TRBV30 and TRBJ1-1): SQTIHQWPATLVQPVGSPLSLECTVEGTSNPNLYWYRQAAGRGLQLLFYSVGIGQISSEVPQNLSASRPQDRQFILSSKKLLLSDSGFYLCAWSPTMNTEAFFGQGTRLTVV.

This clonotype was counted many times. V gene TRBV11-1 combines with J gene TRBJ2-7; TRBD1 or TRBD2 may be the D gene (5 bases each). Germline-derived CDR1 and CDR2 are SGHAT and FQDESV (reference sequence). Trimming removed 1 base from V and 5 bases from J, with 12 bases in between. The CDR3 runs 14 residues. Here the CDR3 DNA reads TGTGCCAGCAGCTTAGTCCAGGGAGCAAACGAGCAGTACTTC. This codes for CASSLVQGANEQYF.

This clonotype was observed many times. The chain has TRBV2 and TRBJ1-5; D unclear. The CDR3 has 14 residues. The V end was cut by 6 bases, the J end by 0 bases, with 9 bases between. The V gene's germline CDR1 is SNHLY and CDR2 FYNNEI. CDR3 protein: CASRDENSNQPQHF. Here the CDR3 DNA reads TGTGCCAGCAGGGATGAAAATAGCAATCAGCCCCAGCATTTT.

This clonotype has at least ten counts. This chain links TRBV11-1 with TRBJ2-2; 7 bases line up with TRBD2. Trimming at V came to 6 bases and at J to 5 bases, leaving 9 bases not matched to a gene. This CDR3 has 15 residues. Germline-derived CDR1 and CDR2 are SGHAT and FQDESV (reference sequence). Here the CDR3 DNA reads TGTGCCAGCAGACGCCCGGGGGGAGATACCGGGGAGCTGTTTTTT. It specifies CASRRPGGDTGELFF. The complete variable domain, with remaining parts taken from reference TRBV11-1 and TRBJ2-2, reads EAEVAQSPRYKITEKSQAVAFWCDPISGHATLYWYRQILGQGPELLVQFQDESVVDDSQLPKDRFSAERLKGVDSTLKIQPAELGDSAMYLCASRRPGGDTGELFFGEGSRLTVL.

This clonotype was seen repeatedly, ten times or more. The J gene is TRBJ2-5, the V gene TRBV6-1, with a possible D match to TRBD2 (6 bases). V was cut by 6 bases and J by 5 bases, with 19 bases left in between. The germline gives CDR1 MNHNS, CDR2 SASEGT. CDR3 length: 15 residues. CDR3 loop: CASSHGGVGGETQYF. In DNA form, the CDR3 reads TGTGCCAGCAGCCATGGAGGGGTTGGAGGGGAGACCCAGTACTTC.

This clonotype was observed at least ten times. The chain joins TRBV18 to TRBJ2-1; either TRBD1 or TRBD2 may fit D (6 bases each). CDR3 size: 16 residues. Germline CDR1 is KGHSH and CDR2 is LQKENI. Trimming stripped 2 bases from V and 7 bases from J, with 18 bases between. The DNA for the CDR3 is TGTGCCAGCTCACCATTCTCGGGGGCGGTACAAAATGAGCAGTTCTTC. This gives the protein CASSPFSGAVQNEQFF.

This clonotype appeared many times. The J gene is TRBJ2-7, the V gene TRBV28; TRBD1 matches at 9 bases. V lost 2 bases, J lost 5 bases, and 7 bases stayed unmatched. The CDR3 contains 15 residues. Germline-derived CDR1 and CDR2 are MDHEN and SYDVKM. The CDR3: CASSLGGTGTHEQYF. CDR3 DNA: TGTGCCAGCAGTTTAGGCGGGACAGGGACCCACGAGCAGTACTTC.

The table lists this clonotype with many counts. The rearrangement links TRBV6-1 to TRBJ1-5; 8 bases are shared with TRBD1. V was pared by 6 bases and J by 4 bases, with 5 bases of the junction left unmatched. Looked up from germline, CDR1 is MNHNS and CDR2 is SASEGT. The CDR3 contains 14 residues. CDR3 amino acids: CASSSRDRNQPQHF. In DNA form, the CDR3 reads TGTGCCAGCAGCTCCCGGGACAGGAATCAGCCCCAGCATTTT.